This T cell receptor beta chain was found in a study of blood T cell repertoires in COVID-19 (dated by TCRdb to 2020 to 2021). Turning to the overall study: The collaborator samples originated in the United States, Italy and Spain and spanned the acute and convalescent phases of COVID-19. The material from the prospective study consisted of cDNA or gDNA derived from T cells, B-cell-depleted T cells, or PBMCs. The dataset comprised deeply sampled blood TCRbeta repertoires from subjects exposed to, actively infected with, or recovered from COVID-19. The repertoires were released in a freely available public database meant as a resource for research on the immune response to SARS-CoV-2. Samples came from the ongoing ImmuneRACE study (first 160 participants) plus 1,254 subjects from 6 global collaborators. A de-identified subject ID, COVID-19 status, age in years and sex were almost always included in the sample metadata. HLA class I and class II types, where available, came from metadata supplied by the sample provider rather than from assay-based typing.

TCRbeta CDR3 regions were amplified from genomic DNA using the immunoSEQ Assay, a bias-controlled multiplex PCR. The paper's processing steps were these. Nucleated cell counts per sample were estimated from amplification of reference gene primers within the assay. Sequence reads were collapsed and filtered to measure the absolute abundance of every unique TCRbeta CDR3 rearrangement. Productive Simpson clonality was computed per sample as the square root of Simpson's diversity index over productive rearrangements. Entries here come from immuneACCESS through TCRdb and include only in-frame sequences with V and J called. Some clones fail to appear in such tables; in the studies checked, an unresolved V gene covers under half of the shortfall, and the cause of the remainder is unknown. V, J and clone size were drawn from that table, and D and trimming were deduced from the DNA. This sample lists tens of thousands of clones; roughly four fifths were detected once. Around 2% of the sample belongs to the ten largest clones.

The CDR3 covers 15 residues, taking in both the cysteine and the phenylalanine. Of the read, only the CDR3 DNA is kept; its 45 bases are in frame from base 1. V is trimmed back by 4 bases and J by 0 bases, and the junction contains 5 bases that no gene match accounts for. Based on the germline V gene, the CDR1 and CDR2 sequences are MGHRA and YSYEKL. Collaborating institutions collected whole blood in K2EDTA tubes following their own protocols. For TCRbeta analysis, collaborators shipped samples in one of three forms: frozen whole blood, isolated PBMCs, or DNA extracted from either of those sample types. Of note for this clone: Its antigen remains undetermined. The input lacks base qualities; no much larger clone sits a single base away.

Points the paper makes about the study in general: Clinical and demographic metadata were provided uncurated, with the amount varying by source and participant.

The receptor was derived from a woman aged 55 to 70 with acute or convalescent COVID-19. Sequences were obtained from peripheral blood. The receptor chain draws on TRBV4-1 and TRBJ2-5; 7 bases in the middle match TRBD2. This receptor has the CDR3 CASSRSGIYQETQYF. The sequence in DNA is TGCGCCAGCAGCCGCAGCGGGATCTACCAAGAGACCCAGTACTTC.